This T cell receptor beta chain originates from a study of breast tumors, draining lymph nodes, adjacent tissues. TCRdb ran MiXCR on the multiplex PCR reads and lists one entry per CDR3 protein. The profile shows about 35,000 distinct CDR3 sequences, just over 35% of them singletons. This clonotype appeared many times. This receptor was taken from a female donor with breast cancer. Some clones in this sample may be carry-over from other donors' samples. Specimen: breast tumor tissue.

This CDR3 is CATSLTFGRETQYF. CDR3 in DNA: TGTGCCACCAGCCTGACATTTGGCCGGGAGACCCAGTACTTC. The chain recombines TRBV15 with TRBJ2-5; D call uncertain. CDR3 length equals 14 residues. Trimming stripped 5 bases from V and 5 bases from J, with 15 bases between. CDR1 is LNHNV, CDR2 YYDKDF, per germline (reference sequence).